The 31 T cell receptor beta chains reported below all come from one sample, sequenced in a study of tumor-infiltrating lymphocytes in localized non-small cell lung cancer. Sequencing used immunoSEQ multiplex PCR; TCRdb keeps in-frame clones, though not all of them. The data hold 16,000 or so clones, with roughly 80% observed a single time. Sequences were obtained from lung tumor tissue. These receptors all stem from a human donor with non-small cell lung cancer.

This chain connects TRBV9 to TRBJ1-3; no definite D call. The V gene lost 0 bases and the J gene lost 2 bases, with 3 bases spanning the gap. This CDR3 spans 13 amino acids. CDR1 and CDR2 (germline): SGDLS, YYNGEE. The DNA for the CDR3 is TGTGCCAGCAGCGTAGCTACTGGAAACACCATATATTTT. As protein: CASSVATGNTIYF.

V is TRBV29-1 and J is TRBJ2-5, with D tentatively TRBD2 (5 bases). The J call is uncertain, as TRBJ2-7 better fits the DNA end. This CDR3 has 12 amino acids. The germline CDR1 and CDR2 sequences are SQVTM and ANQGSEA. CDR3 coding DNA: TGCAGCGTTGCAGCGGCAACCTACGAGCAGTACTTC. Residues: CSVAAATYEQYF.

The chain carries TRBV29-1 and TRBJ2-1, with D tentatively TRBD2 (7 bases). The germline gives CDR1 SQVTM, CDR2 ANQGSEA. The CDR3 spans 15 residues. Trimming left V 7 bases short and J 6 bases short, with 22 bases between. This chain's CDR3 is CSATGWGGQFNEQFF. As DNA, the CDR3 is TGCAGCGCCACAGGGTGGGGGGGCCAATTCAATGAGCAGTTCTTC.

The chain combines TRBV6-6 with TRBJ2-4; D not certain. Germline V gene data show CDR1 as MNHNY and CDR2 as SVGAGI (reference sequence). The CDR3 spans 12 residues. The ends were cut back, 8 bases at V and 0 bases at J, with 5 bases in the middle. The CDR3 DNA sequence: TGTGCCAGCCAACTAGCCAAAAACATTCAGTACTTC. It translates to CASQLAKNIQYF.

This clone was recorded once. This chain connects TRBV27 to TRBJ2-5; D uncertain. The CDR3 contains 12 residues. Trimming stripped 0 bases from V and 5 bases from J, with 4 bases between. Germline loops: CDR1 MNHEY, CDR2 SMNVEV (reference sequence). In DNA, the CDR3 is TGTGCCAGCAGTTTATCAGGGGAGACCCAGTACTTC. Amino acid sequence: CASSLSGETQYF.

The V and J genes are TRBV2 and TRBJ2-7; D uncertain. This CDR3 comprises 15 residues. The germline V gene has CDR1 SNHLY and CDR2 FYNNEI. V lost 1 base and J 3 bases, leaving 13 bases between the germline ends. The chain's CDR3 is CASSEVAAPYYEQYF. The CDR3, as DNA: TGTGCCAGCAGTGAAGTAGCCGCCCCCTACTACGAGCAGTACTTC.

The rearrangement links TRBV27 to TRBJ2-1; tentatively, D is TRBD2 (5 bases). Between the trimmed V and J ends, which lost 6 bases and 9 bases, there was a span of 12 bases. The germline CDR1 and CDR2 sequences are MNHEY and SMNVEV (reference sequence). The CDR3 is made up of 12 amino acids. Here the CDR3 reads CASSFNEGEQFF. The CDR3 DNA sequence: TGTGCCAGCAGCTTCAATGAGGGTGAGCAGTTCTTC.

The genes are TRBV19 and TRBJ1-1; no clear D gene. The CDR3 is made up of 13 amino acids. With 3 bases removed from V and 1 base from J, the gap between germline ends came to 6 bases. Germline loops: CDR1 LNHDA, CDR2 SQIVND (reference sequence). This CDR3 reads CASSMSRNTEAFF. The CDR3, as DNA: TGTGCCAGTAGTATGAGCCGGAACACTGAAGCTTTCTTT.

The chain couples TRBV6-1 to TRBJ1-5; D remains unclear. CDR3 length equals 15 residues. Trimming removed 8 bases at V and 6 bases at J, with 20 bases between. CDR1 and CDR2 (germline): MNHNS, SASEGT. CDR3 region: CASSRGLSNGQPQHF. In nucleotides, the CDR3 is TGTGCCAGCTCCAGAGGGTTGAGCAACGGTCAGCCCCAGCATTTT.

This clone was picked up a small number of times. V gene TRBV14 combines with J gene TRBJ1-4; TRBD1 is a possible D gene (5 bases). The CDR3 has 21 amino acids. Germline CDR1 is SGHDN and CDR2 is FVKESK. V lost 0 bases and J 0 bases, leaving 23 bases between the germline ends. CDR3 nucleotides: TGTGCCAGCAGCCAAGATTGGATGTGGGGACGGTACTCAGCAACTAATGAAAAACTGTTTTTT. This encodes CASSQDWMWGRYSATNEKLFF.

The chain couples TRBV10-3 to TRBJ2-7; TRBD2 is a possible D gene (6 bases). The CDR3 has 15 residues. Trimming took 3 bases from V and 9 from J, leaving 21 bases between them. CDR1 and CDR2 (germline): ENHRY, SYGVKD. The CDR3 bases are TGTGCCATCAGTGACCTCAATAACCGGGAGTACAGGCAGTACTTC. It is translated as CAISDLNNREYRQYF.

CDR3 sequence reads: CASGRENHNEQFF. The CDR3 DNA reads as TGTGCCTCAGGGCGGGAGAACCACAATGAGCAGTTCTTC. V is TRBV6-1 and J is TRBJ2-1; 7 bases fit TRBD2. Germline loops: CDR1 MNHNS, CDR2 SASEGT. This CDR3 region has 13 residues. V was pared by 11 bases and J by 5 bases, with 9 bases of the junction left unmatched.

The CDR3 loop is CSGQHQETQYF. CDR3 in DNA: TGCAGTGGACAGCACCAAGAGACCCAGTACTTC. The rearrangement joins TRBV20-1 to TRBJ2-5; TRBD1 might be the D (5 bases). There are 11 residues in the CDR3. CDR1 DFQATT and CDR2 SNEGSKA come from the germline V gene (reference sequence). Trimming removed 7 bases from V and 0 bases from J, with 6 bases in between.

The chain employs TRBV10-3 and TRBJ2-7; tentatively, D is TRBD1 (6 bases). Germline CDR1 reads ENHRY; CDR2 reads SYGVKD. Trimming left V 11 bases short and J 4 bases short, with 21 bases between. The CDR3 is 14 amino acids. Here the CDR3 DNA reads TGTGCCGCCGCGGTGGGGGCATCCTTATACGAGCAGTACTTC. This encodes CAAAVGASLYEQYF.

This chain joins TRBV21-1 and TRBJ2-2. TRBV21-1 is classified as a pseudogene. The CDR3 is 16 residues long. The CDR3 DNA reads TGTGCCAGCAGCAAAGCCCTCCGCTGGGGTAGCGGGGAGCTGTTTTTT. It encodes CASSKALRWGSGELFF.

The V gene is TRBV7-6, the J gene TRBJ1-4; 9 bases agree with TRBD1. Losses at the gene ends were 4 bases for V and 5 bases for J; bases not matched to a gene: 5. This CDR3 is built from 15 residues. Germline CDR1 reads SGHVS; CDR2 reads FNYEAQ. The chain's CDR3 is CASSSRTGVNEKLFF. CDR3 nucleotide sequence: TGTGCCAGCAGCTCAAGGACAGGGGTAAATGAAAAACTGTTTTTT.

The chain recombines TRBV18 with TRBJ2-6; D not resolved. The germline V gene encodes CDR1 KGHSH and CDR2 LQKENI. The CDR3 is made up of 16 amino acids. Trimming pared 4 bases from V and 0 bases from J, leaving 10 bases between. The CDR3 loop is CASSLEQSSGANVLTF. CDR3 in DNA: TGTGCCAGCTCACTGGAACAAAGCTCTGGGGCCAACGTCCTGACTTTC.

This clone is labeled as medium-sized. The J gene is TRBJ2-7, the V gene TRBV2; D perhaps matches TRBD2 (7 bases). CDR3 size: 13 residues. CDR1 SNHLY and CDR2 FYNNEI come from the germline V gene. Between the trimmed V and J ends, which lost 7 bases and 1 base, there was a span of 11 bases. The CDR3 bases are TGTGCCAGCAAGGGGGGGCTATCCTACGAGCAGTACTTC. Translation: CASKGGLSYEQYF.

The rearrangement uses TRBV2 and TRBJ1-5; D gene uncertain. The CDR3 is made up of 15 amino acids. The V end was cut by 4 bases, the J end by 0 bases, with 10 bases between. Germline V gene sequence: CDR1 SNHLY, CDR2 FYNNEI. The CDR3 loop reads CASSGQEHSNQPQHF. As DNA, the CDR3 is TGTGCCAGCAGTGGCCAGGAACATAGCAATCAGCCCCAGCATTTT.

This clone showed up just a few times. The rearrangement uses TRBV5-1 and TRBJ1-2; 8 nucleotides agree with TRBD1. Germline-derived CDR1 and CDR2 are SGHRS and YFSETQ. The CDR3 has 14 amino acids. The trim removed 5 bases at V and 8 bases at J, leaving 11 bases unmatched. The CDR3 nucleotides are TGCGCCAGCAGTTCCCAAACAGGGACAGGCGGCTACACCTTC. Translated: CASSSQTGTGGYTF.

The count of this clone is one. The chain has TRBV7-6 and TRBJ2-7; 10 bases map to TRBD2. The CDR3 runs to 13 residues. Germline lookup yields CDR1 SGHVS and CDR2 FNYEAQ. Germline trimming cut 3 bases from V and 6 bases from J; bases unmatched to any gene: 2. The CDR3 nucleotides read TGTGCCAGCAGCTTGAGCGGGAGGGGCGAGCAGTACTTC. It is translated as CASSLSGRGEQYF.

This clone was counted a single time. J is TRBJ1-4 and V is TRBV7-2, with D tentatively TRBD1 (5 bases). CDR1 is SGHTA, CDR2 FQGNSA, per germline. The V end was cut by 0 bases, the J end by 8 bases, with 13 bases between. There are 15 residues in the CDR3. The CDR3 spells CASSLATGRGEKLFF. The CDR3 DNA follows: TGTGCCAGCAGCTTAGCGACGGGGCGGGGAGAAAAACTGTTTTTT.

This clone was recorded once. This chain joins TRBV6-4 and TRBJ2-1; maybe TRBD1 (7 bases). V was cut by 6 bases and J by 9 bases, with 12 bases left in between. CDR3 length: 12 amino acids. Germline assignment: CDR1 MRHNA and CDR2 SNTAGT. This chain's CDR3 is CASSPQGGEQFF. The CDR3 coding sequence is TGTGCCAGCAGCCCTCAGGGGGGTGAGCAGTTCTTC.

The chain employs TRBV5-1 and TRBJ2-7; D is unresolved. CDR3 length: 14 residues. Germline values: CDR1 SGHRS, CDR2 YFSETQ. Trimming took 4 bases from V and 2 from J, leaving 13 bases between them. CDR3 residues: CASSVQSGTYEQYF. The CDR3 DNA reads TGCGCCAGCAGCGTACAATCTGGGACCTACGAGCAGTACTTC.

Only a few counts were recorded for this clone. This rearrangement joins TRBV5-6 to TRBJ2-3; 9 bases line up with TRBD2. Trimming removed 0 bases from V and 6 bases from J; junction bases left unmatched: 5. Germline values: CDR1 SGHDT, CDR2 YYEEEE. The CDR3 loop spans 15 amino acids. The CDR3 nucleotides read TGTGCCAGCAGCTTGGTAGCGGGAGTTACGGATACGCAGTATTTT. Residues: CASSLVAGVTDTQYF.

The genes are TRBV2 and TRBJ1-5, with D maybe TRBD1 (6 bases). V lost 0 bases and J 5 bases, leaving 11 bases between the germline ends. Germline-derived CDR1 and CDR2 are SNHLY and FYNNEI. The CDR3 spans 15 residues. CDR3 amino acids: CASSEALGQDQPQHF. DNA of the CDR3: TGTGCCAGCAGTGAAGCGTTGGGACAAGATCAGCCCCAGCATTTT.

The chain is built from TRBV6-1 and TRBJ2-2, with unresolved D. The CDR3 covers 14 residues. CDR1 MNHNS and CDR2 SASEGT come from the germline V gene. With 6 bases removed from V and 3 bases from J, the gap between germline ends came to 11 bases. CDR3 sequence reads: CASRKDGYTGELFF. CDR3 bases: TGTGCCAGCAGGAAGGACGGATACACCGGGGAGCTGTTTTTT.

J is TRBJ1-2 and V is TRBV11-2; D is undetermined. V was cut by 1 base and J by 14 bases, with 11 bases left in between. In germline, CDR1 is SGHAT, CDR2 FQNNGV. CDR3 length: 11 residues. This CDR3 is CASSLGLGRTF. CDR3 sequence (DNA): TGTGCCAGCAGCTTAGGGTTAGGTAGAACCTTC.

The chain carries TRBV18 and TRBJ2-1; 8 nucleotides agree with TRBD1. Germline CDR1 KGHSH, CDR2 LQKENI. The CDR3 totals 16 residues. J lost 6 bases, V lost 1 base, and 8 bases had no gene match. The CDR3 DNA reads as TGTGCCAGCTCACCACTTTCCAGGGGGCTTATCAATGAGCAGTTCTTC. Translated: CASSPLSRGLINEQFF.

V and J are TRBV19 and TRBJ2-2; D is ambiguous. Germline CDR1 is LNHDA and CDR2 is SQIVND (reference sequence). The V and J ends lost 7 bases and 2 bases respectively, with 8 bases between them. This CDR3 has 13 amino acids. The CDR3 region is CASTDANTGELFF. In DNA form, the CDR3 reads TGTGCCAGTACGGATGCCAACACCGGGGAGCTGTTTTTT.

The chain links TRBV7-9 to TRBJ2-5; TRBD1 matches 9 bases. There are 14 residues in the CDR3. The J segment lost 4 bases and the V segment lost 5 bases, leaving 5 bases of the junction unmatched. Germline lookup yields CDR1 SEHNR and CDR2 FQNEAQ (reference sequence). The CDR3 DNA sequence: TGTGCCAGCAGCCACGGACAGGGGCGAGAGACCCAGTACTTC. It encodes CASSHGQGRETQYF.